Sequencing of this T cell receptor (beta chain) was carried out in a study of T-cell memory formation after mild COVID-19. Study-wide background: Clusters were largely donor specific.

Each CDR3 protein is one row after TCRdb ran MiXCR on the 5' RACE reads. This sample carries some 250,000 distinct CDR3 sequences, roughly 17% of them seen once, and the ten largest clones take roughly 23%. This CDR3 region has 17 residues. Unmatched junction bases numbered 11, after V lost 6 bases and J lost 5 bases. Germline CDR1 reads MNHEY; CDR2 reads SMNVEV (reference sequence). The source is a man aged 18 to 29 who had mild COVID-19 (a few samples of this study predate the infection). Cell type and time point are not known. The sequencing input was PBMCs or a T cell subset sorted from them (not recorded which). The chain recombines TRBV27 with TRBJ2-5; 14 bases line up with TRBD2. CDR3 region: CASSRGLAGGSWETQYF. The DNA for the CDR3 is TGTGCCAGCAGCCGCGGACTAGCGGGGGGAAGCTGGGAGACCCAGTACTTC.